A selection of T cell receptor beta chains follows, all from one sample in a study of human T cells and chemical hapten exposure. In TCRdb, the RACE reads were re-called with MiXCR into one record per CDR3 protein. The data contain 70,000 to 90,000 distinct CDR3 sequences, about 10% of them singletons. The sequencing here drew on whole blood, taken in connection with sensitization to the hapten diphenylcyclopropenone (DPC). The receptors were sampled from a woman in her 50s with alopecia areata. Some clones in this sample may be carry-over from other donors' samples. CDR3s include the opening cysteine and the closing phenylalanine or tryptophan. Fields, in order: clone size, J gene, D gene, V gene, CDR3 protein, CDR3 DNA. D genes are given only for firm matches. Expanded clones get a size class; other rows say once, few or many, or leave the size out.

>many|TRBJ2-7|NA|TRBV5-1
CASSSELGSHEQYF
TGCGCCAGCAGCTCGGAACTCGGTAGCCACGAGCAGTACTTC
>few|TRBJ1-1|NA|TRBV5-5
CASSGVMNTEAFF
TGTGCCAGCAGCGGAGTTATGAACACTGAAGCTTTCTTT
>many|TRBJ2-7|NA|TRBV24-1
CATSGDSYEQYF
TGTGCCACAAGTGGCGACAGCTACGAGCAGTACTTC
>many|TRBJ1-6|TRBD1|TRBV12-3/TRBV12-4
CASSLSGGNSPLHF
TGTGCCAGCAGTTTATCAGGGGGAAATTCACCCCTCCACTTT
>once|TRBJ2-1|NA|TRBV29-1
CSVVRVGDEQFF
TGCAGCGTTGTAAGGGTAGGAGATGAGCAGTTCTTC
>NA|TRBJ1-2|NA|TRBV29-1
CSVERIGYTF
TGCAGCGTAGAACGGATTGGCTACACCTTC
>many|TRBJ2-3|NA|TRBV27
CASSGVRLSTDTQYF
TGTGCCAGCAGCGGGGTCCGCCTTAGCACAGATACGCAGTATTTT
>many|TRBJ1-3|NA|TRBV6-5
CASSYSPGTTGNTIYF
TGTGCCAGCAGTTACTCTCCGGGAACAACTGGAAACACCATATATTTT
>NA|TRBJ2-7|NA|TRBV11-2
CASSLDGPSAAYEQYF
TGTGCCAGCAGCTTAGACGGGCCATCAGCGGCCTACGAGCAGTACTTC
>few|TRBJ2-3|NA|TRBV6-1
CASSEVDGTDTQYF
TGTGCCAGCAGTGAAGTCGACGGAACAGATACGCAGTATTTT
>NA|TRBJ2-3|TRBD2|TRBV12-3/TRBV12-4
CASSLSGRFPTDTQYF
TGTGCCAGCAGCCTTAGCGGGAGATTTCCGACAGATACGCAGTATTTT
>many|TRBJ2-2|TRBD2|TRBV4-1
CASSQDLSGRAGGELFF
TGCGCCAGCAGCCAAGATCTTAGCGGGAGGGCCGGAGGGGAGCTGTTTTTT
>once|TRBJ2-5|TRBD2|TRBV7-2
CASSPTSFETQYF
TGTGCCAGCAGCCCGACTAGCTTTGAGACCCAGTACTTC
>few|TRBJ2-5|NA|TRBV7-2
CASSQKSETQYF
TGTGCCAGCAGCCAAAAATCGGAGACCCAGTACTTC
>few|TRBJ2-7|NA|TRBV10-3
CAISEFLQASYEQYF
TGTGCCATCAGTGAGTTTCTTCAGGCGTCCTACGAGCAGTACTTC
>NA|TRBJ1-1|NA|TRBV29-1
CSTGLSDTEAFF
TGCAGCACGGGCCTTTCGGATACTGAAGCTTTCTTT
>few|TRBJ1-5|NA|TRBV6-5
CASSYRGNQPQHF
TGTGCCAGCAGTTACCGGGGCAATCAGCCCCAGCATTTT
>many|TRBJ2-7|TRBD2|TRBV20-1
CSASPSGRATAYEQYF
TGCAGTGCTAGTCCTAGCGGGAGGGCCACGGCGTACGAGCAGTACTTC
>many|TRBJ1-4|NA|TRBV25-1
CASSERTVATNEKLFF
TGTGCCAGCAGTGAAAGGACCGTTGCAACTAATGAAAAACTGTTTTTT
>NA|TRBJ2-2|TRBD2|TRBV10-3
CAISESSGSLNGELFF
TGTGCCATCAGTGAGTCTAGCGGGAGTCTTAACGGGGAGCTGTTTTTT
>NA|TRBJ2-6|NA|TRBV18
CASSSDSGANVLTF
TGTGCCAGCTCATCGGACTCTGGGGCCAACGTCCTGACTTTC
>many|TRBJ2-1|NA|TRBV9
CASRKGNRDVGEQFF
TGTGCCAGCAGGAAAGGAAACAGGGACGTAGGTGAGCAGTTCTTC
>many|TRBJ2-5|NA|TRBV5-1
CASSSRQRVTQYF
TGCGCCAGCAGCTCACGGCAGCGGGTTACCCAGTACTTC
>few|TRBJ2-3|TRBD1|TRBV24-1
CATAPGTGLSTQYF
TGTGCCACGGCACCCGGGACAGGGTTAAGTACGCAGTATTTT
>many|TRBJ1-1|NA|TRBV12-2
CASRLVRGLSTEAFF
TGTGCAAGTCGCTTAGTGAGGGGGTTAAGCACTGAAGCTTTCTTT
>many|TRBJ2-7|NA|TRBV5-1
CASSLAGQYSYEQYF
TGCGCCAGCAGCTTGGCAGGACAGTACTCCTACGAGCAGTACTTC
>many|TRBJ2-5|TRBD2|TRBV30
CAWSVRGLAGGGETQYF
TGTGCCTGGAGTGTAAGAGGCCTAGCGGGAGGAGGAGAGACCCAGTACTTC
>NA|TRBJ2-7|TRBD1|TRBV29-1
CSVQDRSYEQYF
TGCAGCGTTCAGGACAGGTCCTACGAGCAGTACTTC
>few|TRBJ2-3|NA|TRBV12-3/TRBV12-4
CASSLGSKDTQYF
TGTGCCAGCAGTTTGGGCAGTAAAGATACGCAGTATTTT
>many|TRBJ2-6|TRBD1|TRBV7-7
CASSPGQSGANVLTF
TGTGCCAGCAGCCCGGGACAGTCTGGGGCCAACGTCCTGACTTTC
>few|TRBJ2-2|NA|TRBV18
CASHRDTGELFF
TGTGCCAGCCACAGGGACACCGGGGAGCTGTTTTTT
>many|TRBJ2-7|NA|TRBV7-2
CASSPDGWYEQYF
TGTGCCAGCAGCCCAGATGGGTGGTACGAGCAGTACTTC
>NA|TRBJ2-3|TRBD2|TRBV29-1
CSVAPGLALDTQYF
TGCAGCGTTGCGCCGGGACTAGCCCTTGATACGCAGTATTTT
>many|TRBJ2-3|TRBD2|TRBV5-4
CASSSSGRGIDTQYF
TGTGCCAGCAGCTCTAGCGGGAGGGGGATAGATACGCAGTATTTT
>few|TRBJ2-6|TRBD1|TRBV29-1
CSAWDRVTGANVLTF
TGCAGCGCTTGGGACAGGGTAACTGGGGCCAACGTCCTGACTTTC
>few|TRBJ1-4|TRBD1|TRBV5-5
CASSKTGSNEKLFF
TGTGCCAGCAGTAAGACAGGGAGTAATGAAAAACTGTTTTTT
>NA|TRBJ1-6|NA|TRBV7-7
CASSLDRDSPLHF
TGTGCCAGCAGCCTAGACAGAGATTCACCCCTCCACTTT